This T cell receptor (beta chain) emerged from a study of T cell responses to AZD1222 COVID-19 vaccine. Study-wide background: It was second doses at about 4 or about 12 weeks that were pooled.

As concerns this clone: The antigen is unknown.

Germline CDR1 KGHSH, CDR2 LQKENI. The V and J ends lost 5 bases and 4 bases respectively, with 12 bases between them. The CDR3 extends over 13 amino acids. The protocol was immunoSEQ multiplex PCR, while the TCRdb copy is restricted to in-frame clones and leaves out a portion. The sample lists fewer than 180,000 clones, around 94% seen once, with roughly 1.3% in the top ten. The study, taken as a whole, reports: Only a handful of AZD1222 recipients, roughly six in all, had baseline seropositivity. The donors showed a predominance of white British ancestry and of females, with possible underestimation of clonal diversity. Sampling that yielded the repertoires occurred only after the peak T cell response.

The sample here was peripheral blood, taken on day 0 of AZD1222 vaccination. This chain connects TRBV18 to TRBJ2-7, with D perhaps TRBD1 or TRBD2 (5 bases each). This TCR came from an adult in good health. The CDR3 DNA is TGTGCCAGCTCATCCGGGACGGCTTACGAGCAGTACGTC. It translates to CASSSGTAYEQYV.